The 10 T cell receptor beta chains listed next were all sequenced from one sample in a study of T-cell memory formation after mild COVID-19. TCRdb reprocessed the 5' RACE reads via MiXCR and lists one record per CDR3 protein. Of roughly 200,000 distinct CDR3 sequences listed, around 16% were seen once; the top ten hold about 1.9%. Material for sequencing was PBMCs or a T cell subset sorted from them (not recorded which). These receptors originate from an adult woman who had mild COVID-19 (a few samples of this study predate the infection). Cell type and time point are not known.

V usage is TRBV11-2 and J usage is TRBJ2-5, with TRBD2 identical over 12 bases. The CDR3 loop spans 19 amino acids. Losses at the gene ends were 2 bases for V and 4 bases for J; bases not matched to a gene: 14. Germline V gene sequence: CDR1 SGHAT, CDR2 FQNNGV. Here the CDR3 DNA reads TGTGCCAGCAGCTTAAACGTACTAGCGGGGGGCCCGGAGAGAGAGACCCAGTACTTC. Translation: CASSLNVLAGGPERETQYF.

CDR3 region: CSAKENNEQFF. DNA for the CDR3: TGCAGTGCTAAGGAAAACAATGAGCAGTTCTTC. This chain links TRBV20-1 with TRBJ2-1; no clear D gene. The CDR3 is 11 amino acids. Germline V CDR1 and CDR2: DFQATT, SNEGSKA (reference sequence). The V gene lost 4 bases and the J gene lost 5 bases, with 6 bases spanning the gap.

In this sample, this clonotype turned up many times. The V and J genes are TRBV5-1 and TRBJ2-7, with 9 bases lining up with TRBD2. There are 13 residues in the CDR3. CDR1 SGHRS and CDR2 YFSETQ come from the germline V gene. Germline trimming cut 8 bases from V and 6 bases from J; bases unmatched to any gene: 9. The CDR3 DNA reads as TGCGCCAGTTCGGGACTAGCAGGGGGCGAGCAGTACTTC. It codes for CASSGLAGGEQYF.

About this clonotype itself: At one end, the junction sequence differs from germline, possibly due to a read error. V gene TRBV7-9 combines with J gene TRBJ2-7; 8 positions agree with TRBD1. CDR3 length equals 11 residues. Germline values: CDR1 SEHNR, CDR2 FQNEAQ (reference sequence). This CDR3 is CASSSGQVSHF. The CDR3 bases are TGTGCCAGCAGCTCGGGACAGGTCTCTCACTTC. The whole variable domain, remainder taken from reference TRBV7-9 and TRBJ2-7, is DTGVSQNPRHKITKRGQNVTFRCDPISEHNRLYWYRQTLGQGPEFLTYFQNEAQLEKSRLLSDRFSAERPKGSFSTLEIQRTEQGDSAMYLCASSSGQVSHFGPGTRLTVT.

The rearrangement links TRBV7-6 to TRBJ2-3; D remains ambiguous. There are 15 residues in the CDR3. The germline V gene has CDR1 SGHVS and CDR2 FNYEAQ. Trimming removed 5 bases from V and 0 bases from J, with 12 bases in between. The CDR3 region has the DNA TGTGCCAGCAGCCCGCGGACGGCTAGCACAGATACGCAGTATTTT. Protein product: CASSPRTASTDTQYF.

V and J are TRBV11-2 and TRBJ2-4; 9 bases map to TRBD2. The CDR3 sequence is 17 residues long. The germline CDR1 and CDR2 sequences are SGHAT and FQNNGV. J gave up 4 bases and V 5 bases, and 12 bases lay outside the gene matches. CDR3 amino acids: CASSAGTSKGYKNIQYF. CDR3 bases: TGTGCCAGCAGCGCCGGGACTAGCAAGGGCTATAAAAACATTCAGTACTTC.

CDR3 coding DNA: TGTGCCACCAGTGACACCGGGTCCTACTCTGGGGCCAACGTCCTGACTTTC. Translation gives CATSDTGSYSGANVLTF. V is TRBV24-1 and J is TRBJ2-6, with D unresolved. Trimming stripped 4 bases from V and 0 bases from J, with 12 bases between. This CDR3 is 17 amino acids long. The germline CDR1 and CDR2 sequences are KGHDR and SFDVKD.

This clonotype was counted only a few times. V gene TRBV18 combines with J gene TRBJ1-1; weak D call: TRBD1 (6 bases). The V end was cut by 4 bases, the J end by 1 base, with 13 bases between. The germline V gene encodes CDR1 KGHSH and CDR2 LQKENI. The CDR3 covers 15 residues. CDR3 nucleotides: TGTGCCAGCTCACTGACGGACAGAGGGAACACTGAAGCTTTCTTT. It is translated as CASSLTDRGNTEAFF.

The V call is TRBV12-3 or TRBV12-4, the J call TRBJ1-2; perhaps TRBD1 as D (5 bases). The V end lost 3 bases, the J end lost 3 bases, and 11 bases lay between the germline ends. CDR3 length: 14 amino acids. CDR3 coding DNA: TGTGCCAGCAGTTTGATCCGGGACTACTATGGCTACACCTTC. Translation: CASSLIRDYYGYTF.

This chain connects TRBV20-1 to TRBJ2-1, with D perhaps matching TRBD2 (6 bases). The germline V gene has CDR1 DFQATT and CDR2 SNEGSKA (reference sequence). Trimming took off 0 bases at V and 3 bases at J, with 9 bases between the two ends. The CDR3 loop spans 14 amino acids. CDR3 sequence: CSAREGGLYNEQFF. The CDR3 DNA follows: TGCAGTGCTAGAGAGGGGGGACTCTACAATGAGCAGTTCTTC.